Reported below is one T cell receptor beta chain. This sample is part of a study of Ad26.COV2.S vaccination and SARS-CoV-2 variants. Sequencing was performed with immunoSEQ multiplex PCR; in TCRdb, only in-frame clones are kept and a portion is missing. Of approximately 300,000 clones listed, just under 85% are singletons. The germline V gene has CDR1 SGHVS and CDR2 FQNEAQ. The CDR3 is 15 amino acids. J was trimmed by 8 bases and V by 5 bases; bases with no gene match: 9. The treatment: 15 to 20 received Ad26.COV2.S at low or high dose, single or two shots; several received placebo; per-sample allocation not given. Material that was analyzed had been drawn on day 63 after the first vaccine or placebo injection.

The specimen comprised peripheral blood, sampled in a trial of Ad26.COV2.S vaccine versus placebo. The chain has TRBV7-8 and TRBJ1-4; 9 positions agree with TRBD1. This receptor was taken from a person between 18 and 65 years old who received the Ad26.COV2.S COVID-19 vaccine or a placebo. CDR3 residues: CASSDRTGALEKLFF. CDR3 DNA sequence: TGTGCCAGCAGCGACCGGACAGGGGCCCTCGAAAAACTGTTTTTT.